The sequence of this T cell receptor (beta chain) was determined in a study of T-cell reconstitution after alpha-beta-depleted transplantation in children. Trimming took off 6 bases at V and 5 bases at J, with 16 bases between the two ends. CDR3 length equals 14 residues. Preparation of the TCRbeta library used unique molecular identifiers. One entry per CDR3 protein, called by TCRdb with MiXCR from the PCR reads. The repertoire holds 300,000 to 400,000 distinct CDR3 sequences, 13% seen once, with around 4.5% in the top ten. The TCR originated in a human donor who donated a stem cell graft to a child with Fanconi anemia. The chain is built from TRBV12-3 or TRBV12-4 and TRBJ1-2, with D perhaps TRBD1 (5 bases). The source material was PBMCs, sampled from the stem cell graft. Here the CDR3 reads CASSPGRLQYGYTF. Written as DNA, the CDR3 is TGTGCCAGCAGCCCGGGACGGCTACAATATGGCTACACCTTC.